The 12 T cell receptor beta chains given below trace back to one sample, sequenced in a study of CD8+ T cells in alopecia areata. It was cDNA, reverse transcribed from extracted RNA, that served as the sequencing template. Data came from immunoSEQ multiplex PCR; TCRdb stores just in-frame clones and leaves some out. There are about 15,000 clones in the sample; less than 70% occur only once, and around an eighth lies in the top ten. Lesional scalp punch biopsies and peripheral blood came from alopecia areata patients. Source material: skin. Receptors originate from a human donor with alopecia areata.

The chain recombines TRBV13 with TRBJ2-3, with D possibly being TRBD1 or TRBD2 (5 bases each). V was cut by 3 bases and J by 6 bases, with 13 bases left in between. CDR1 is PRHDT, CDR2 FYEKMQ, per germline (reference sequence). The CDR3 runs to 14 residues. CDR3 DNA sequence: TGTGCCAGCAGCTTGTTTCTAGGGACGGATACGCAGTATTTT. It yields the protein CASSLFLGTDTQYF.

The V and J genes are TRBV7-6 and TRBJ2-7; either TRBD1 or TRBD2 may fit D (5 bases each). CDR3 size: 14 residues. V shed 4 bases and J shed 5 bases, with 15 bases lying between them. Germline CDR1 SGHVS, CDR2 FNYEAQ. The CDR3 coding sequence is TGTGCCAGCAGCTCGGGGACCCGTGGCCACGAGCAGTACTTC. Its translation is CASSSGTRGHEQYF.

The J gene is TRBJ2-1, the V gene TRBV9, with a tentative D call TRBD2 (5 bases). This CDR3 is 17 amino acids long. V was shortened by 2 bases and J by 0 bases, with 15 bases between the two germline ends. CDR1 is SGDLS and CDR2 is YYNGEE in the germline V gene. CDR3 region: CASSVNRGRSSYNEQFF. CDR3 coding DNA: TGTGCCAGCAGCGTCAACCGTGGGAGAAGCTCCTACAATGAGCAGTTCTTC.

There are a few counts of this clone. This chain joins TRBV7-6 and TRBJ2-3, with 8 bases identical to TRBD2. The CDR3 contains 16 residues. CDR1 is SGHVS and CDR2 is FNYEAQ in the germline V gene. The junction had 10 bases not matched to a gene; V was cut back by 2 bases and J by 6 bases. CDR3 sequence (DNA): TGTGCCAGCAGCTTAATCGCGGCGGGAGGTCCTGATACGCAGTATTTT. This encodes CASSLIAAGGPDTQYF.

This clone was seen only a few times. The V call is TRBV29-1, the J call TRBJ2-2; 9 nucleotides line up with TRBD2. Germline loops: CDR1 SQVTM, CDR2 ANQGSEA. This CDR3 region has 13 residues. Trimming took 7 bases from V and 5 from J; bases not matched to a gene: 5. The CDR3 loop is CSGSGSTTGELFF. The CDR3 DNA follows: TGCAGCGGTAGCGGGAGTACGACCGGGGAGCTGTTTTTT.

The chain is built from TRBV11-3 and TRBJ2-3; 9 bases are shared with TRBD1. CDR1 is SGHNT and CDR2 is YENEEA in the germline V gene. V lost 4 bases to trimming and J lost 4 bases; unmatched junction nucleotides: 9. CDR3 length: 16 residues. The CDR3 DNA is TGTGCCAGCAGCTCCGTACATGGGACAGGGCCAGATACGCAGTATTTT. Protein: CASSSVHGTGPDTQYF.

CDR3 nucleotides: TGTGCCAGCAGTGTAGACCCCCGTTCCTATGGCTACACCTTC. Its translation: CASSVDPRSYGYTF. This rearrangement joins TRBV6-1 to TRBJ1-2; D is uncertain. Germline values: CDR1 MNHNS, CDR2 SASEGT. V gave up 4 bases and J gave up 4 bases, with 13 bases separating them. The CDR3 consists of 14 residues.

The V gene is TRBV19, the J gene TRBJ2-5, with D maybe TRBD1 (6 bases). The CDR3 length is 18 residues. Per the germline V gene, CDR1 is LNHDA and CDR2 is SQIVND (reference sequence). V lost 5 bases to trimming and J lost 4 bases, with 26 bases between them. This CDR3 is CASSHFTDRTGVGETQYF. CDR3 DNA: TGTGCCAGTAGTCATTTTACGGACAGAACCGGTGTCGGAGAGACCCAGTACTTC.

This rearrangement joins TRBV29-1 to TRBJ1-1; no definite D call. Germline V gene lookup returns CDR1 SQVTM and CDR2 ANQGSEA. The germline V and J ends were trimmed by 6 bases and 0 bases, with 11 bases remaining between them. CDR3 length equals 13 residues. For the CDR3, the DNA is TGCAGCGTCCGCTCGCTTATGAACACTGAAGCTTTCTTT. Its protein product is CSVRSLMNTEAFF.

The genes are TRBV6-5 and TRBJ2-1; a possible D gene is TRBD2 (6 bases). V was shortened by 5 bases and J by 3 bases, with 11 bases between the two germline ends. The germline CDR1 and CDR2 sequences are MNHEY and SVGAGI. This CDR3 region has 14 residues. The CDR3 region is CASSLTRGYNEQFF. Here the CDR3 DNA reads TGTGCCAGCAGTCTTACGCGGGGCTACAATGAGCAGTTCTTC.

This clone was observed a few times. The rearrangement uses TRBV28 and TRBJ1-2; 9 bases fit TRBD1. V shed 8 bases, J shed 8 bases, and the junction held 15 bases outside the gene matches. The length of the CDR3 is 15 residues. From germline, CDR1 is MDHEN and CDR2 SYDVKM. CDR3 in amino acids: CASEADRGALRGYTF. The CDR3 DNA reads as TGTGCCAGCGAAGCAGACAGGGGGGCTTTACGGGGCTACACCTTC.

Judged by abundance, this clone is medium-sized. The V and J genes are TRBV7-2 and TRBJ1-5, with D unclear. Germline CDR1 SGHTA, CDR2 FQGNSA. The CDR3 runs to 13 residues. V was shortened by 1 base and J by 6 bases, with 7 bases between the two germline ends. The CDR3 loop is CASSLVEAQPQHF. Written as DNA, the CDR3 is TGTGCCAGCAGCTTAGTGGAGGCTCAGCCCCAGCATTTT.